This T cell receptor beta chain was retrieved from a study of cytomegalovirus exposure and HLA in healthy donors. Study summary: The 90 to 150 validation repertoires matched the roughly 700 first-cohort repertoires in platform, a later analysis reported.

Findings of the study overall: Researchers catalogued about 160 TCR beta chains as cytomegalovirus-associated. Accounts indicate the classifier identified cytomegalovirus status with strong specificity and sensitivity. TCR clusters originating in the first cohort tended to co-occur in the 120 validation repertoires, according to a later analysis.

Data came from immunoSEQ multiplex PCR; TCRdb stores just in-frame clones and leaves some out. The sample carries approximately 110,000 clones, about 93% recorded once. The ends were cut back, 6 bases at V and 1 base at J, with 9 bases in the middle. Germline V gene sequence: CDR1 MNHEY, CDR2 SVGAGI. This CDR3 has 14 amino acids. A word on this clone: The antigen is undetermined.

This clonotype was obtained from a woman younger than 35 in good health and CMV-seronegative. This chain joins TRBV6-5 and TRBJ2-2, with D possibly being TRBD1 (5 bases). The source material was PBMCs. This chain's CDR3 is CASRYDRNTGELFF. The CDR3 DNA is TGTGCCAGCAGATATGACAGGAACACCGGGGAGCTGTTTTTT.